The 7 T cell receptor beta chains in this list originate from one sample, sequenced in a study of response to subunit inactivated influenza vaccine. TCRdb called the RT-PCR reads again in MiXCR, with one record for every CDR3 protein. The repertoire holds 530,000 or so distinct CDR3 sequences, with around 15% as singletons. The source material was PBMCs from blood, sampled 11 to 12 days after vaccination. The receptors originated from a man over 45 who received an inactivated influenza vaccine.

CDR3 coding DNA: TGTGCCAGCAGCTTAGTGGCGGGGGAAAAACTGTTTTTT. Translating it yields CASSLVAGEKLFF. The V gene is TRBV7-9, the J gene TRBJ1-4; D unclear. The V end lost 1 base, the J end lost 8 bases, and 8 bases lay between the germline ends. Per the germline V gene, CDR1 is SEHNR and CDR2 is FQNEAQ (reference sequence). The CDR3 runs 13 residues.

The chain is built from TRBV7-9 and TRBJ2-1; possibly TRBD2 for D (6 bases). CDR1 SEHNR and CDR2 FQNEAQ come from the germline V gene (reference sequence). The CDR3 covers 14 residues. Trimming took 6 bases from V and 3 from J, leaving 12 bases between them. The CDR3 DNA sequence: TGTGCCAGCAGGGAGGGACTCAGCTACAATGAGCAGTTCTTC. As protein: CASREGLSYNEQFF.

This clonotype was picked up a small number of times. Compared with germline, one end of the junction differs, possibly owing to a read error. The CDR3 loop reads CASSPDSLPWF. The CDR3 nucleotides are TGTGCCAGCAGCCCGGACAGCCTTCCTTGGTTT. The chain couples TRBV7-9 to TRBJ1-3; the D gene is possibly TRBD1 (6 bases). Germline CDR1 reads SEHNR; CDR2 reads FQNEAQ (reference sequence). The CDR3 runs to 11 residues.

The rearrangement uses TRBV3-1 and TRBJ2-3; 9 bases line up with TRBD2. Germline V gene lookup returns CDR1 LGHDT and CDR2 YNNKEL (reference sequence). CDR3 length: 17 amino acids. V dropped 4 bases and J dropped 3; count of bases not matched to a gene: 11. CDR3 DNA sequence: TGTGCCAGCAGCCGCCTTTGGGCGGGGGGGCAAACAGATACGCAGTATTTT. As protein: CASSRLWAGGQTDTQYF.

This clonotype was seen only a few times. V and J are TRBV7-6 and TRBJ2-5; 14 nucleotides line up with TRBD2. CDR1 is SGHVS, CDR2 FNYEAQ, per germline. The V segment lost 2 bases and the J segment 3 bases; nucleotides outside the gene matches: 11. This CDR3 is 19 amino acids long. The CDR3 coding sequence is TGTGCCAGCAGCTTACCCCCCGGACTAGCGGGGGGATATAAAGAGACCCAGTACTTC. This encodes CASSLPPGLAGGYKETQYF. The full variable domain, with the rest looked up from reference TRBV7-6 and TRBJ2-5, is GAGVSQSPRYKVTKRGQDVALRCDPISGHVSLYWYRQALGQGPEFLTYFNYEAQQDKSGLPNDRFSAERPEGSISTLTIQRTEQRDSAMYRCASSLPPGLAGGYKETQYFGPGTRLLVL.

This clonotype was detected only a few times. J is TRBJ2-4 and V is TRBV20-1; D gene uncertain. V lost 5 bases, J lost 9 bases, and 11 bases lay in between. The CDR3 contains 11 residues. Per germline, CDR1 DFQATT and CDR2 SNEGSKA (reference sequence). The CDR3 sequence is CSAATNFIQYF. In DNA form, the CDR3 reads TGCAGTGCTGCTACCAACTTCATTCAGTACTTC.

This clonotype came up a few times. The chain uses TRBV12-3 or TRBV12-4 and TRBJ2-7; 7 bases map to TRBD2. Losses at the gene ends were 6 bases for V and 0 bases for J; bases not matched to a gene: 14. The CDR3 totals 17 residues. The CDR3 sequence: CASSPLPLAASSYEQYF. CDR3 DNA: TGTGCCAGCAGCCCGCTGCCTCTAGCGGCAAGCTCCTACGAGCAGTACTTC.